Included here is one T cell receptor beta chain sequence, with context. Its antigen is as yet unknown. Other DNA sequences in this specimen translate into the identical CDR3. These data come from a study of cytomegalovirus exposure and HLA in healthy donors. Study observations and caveats: CMV serostatus stood as the only immune exposure information on hand. Through in vitro validation, a few CMV-associated chains were shown to be specific for CMV antigens. Analysis was carried out at a later point, and it linked a missense DCLRE1C variant to TCR beta V- and J-gene trimming.

V was pared by 5 bases and J by 8 bases, with 5 bases of the junction left unmatched. This CDR3 is built from 13 residues. Germline V gene sequence: CDR1 SGHTA, CDR2 FQGNSA. The PCR was carried out with 60 Vbeta primers and 13 Jbeta primers. Sequencing was performed with immunoSEQ multiplex PCR; in TCRdb, only in-frame clones are kept and a portion is missing. This sample has about 68,000 clones, with approximately 75% found just once. The TCR sequence derives from a human donor in good health. Material for sequencing was PBMCs. V is TRBV7-2 and J is TRBJ1-2, with 10 bases lining up with TRBD1. The CDR3 loop is CASSPTGGYGYTF. In DNA, the CDR3 is TGTGCCAGCAGCCCGACAGGGGGCTACGGCTACACCTTC.